This T cell receptor (beta chain) was observed in a study of regulatory T cells in long-lasting Graves disease. Study-wide findings and caveats: No thyroid tissue was studied; the work used peripheral blood only. TRBV28 was favored in persistent disease, as were TRBJ1-2 and TRBJ2-5.

Germline V gene lookup returns CDR1 SGHRS and CDR2 YFSETQ. This CDR3 is built from 15 residues. With iRepertoire HTBI primers and Arm-PCR of CDR3 regions, TCR beta libraries were built. MiXCR, applied by TCRdb to the multiplex PCR reads, yields one record per CDR3 protein. The sample has about 660,000 distinct CDR3 sequences, around 30% seen once. Time point in this sample: persistent/refractory GD, antithyroid drugs over 5 years with positive TRAb. The authors made the TCR library using RNA they extracted from PBMCs. This clonotype has more than one count but fewer than ten. Its antigen is not identified. At one of its ends the junction is not consistent with the germline gene, which may arise from a read error.

This TCR was sampled from a female donor with Graves disease. This specimen consisted of peripheral blood mononuclear cells (PBMCs), obtained when the disease was refractory, from a patient treated with antithyroid drugs. The chain employs TRBV5-1 and TRBJ1-1; 8 bases align to TRBD1. The CDR3 coding sequence is TGTGCCAGCAGCCCCGGGACAGGAGTGAACACTGAAGCTTTCTTT. Protein product: CASSPGTGVNTEAFF.